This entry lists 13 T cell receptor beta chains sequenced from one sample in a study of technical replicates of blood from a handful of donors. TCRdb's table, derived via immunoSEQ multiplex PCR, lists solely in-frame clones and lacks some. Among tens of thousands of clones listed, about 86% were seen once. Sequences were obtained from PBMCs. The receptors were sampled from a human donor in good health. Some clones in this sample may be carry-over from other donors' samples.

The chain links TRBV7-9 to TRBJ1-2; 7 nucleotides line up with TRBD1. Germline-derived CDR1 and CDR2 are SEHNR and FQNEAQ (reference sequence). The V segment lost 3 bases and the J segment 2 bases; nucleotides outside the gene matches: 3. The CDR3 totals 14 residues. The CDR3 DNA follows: TGTGCCAGCAGCTTGACAGGGCTGAACTATGGCTACACCTTC. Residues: CASSLTGLNYGYTF.

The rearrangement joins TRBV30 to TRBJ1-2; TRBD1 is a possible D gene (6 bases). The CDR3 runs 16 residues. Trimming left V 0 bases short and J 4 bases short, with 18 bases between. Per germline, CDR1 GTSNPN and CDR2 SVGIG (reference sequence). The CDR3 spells CAWSVYEKTGSYGYTF. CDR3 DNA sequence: TGTGCCTGGAGTGTATACGAAAAGACAGGATCCTATGGCTACACCTTC.

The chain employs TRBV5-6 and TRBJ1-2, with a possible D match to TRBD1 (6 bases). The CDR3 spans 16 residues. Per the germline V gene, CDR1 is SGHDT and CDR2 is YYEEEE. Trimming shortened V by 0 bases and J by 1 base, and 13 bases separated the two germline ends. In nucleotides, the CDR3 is TGTGCCAGCAGCTTGGTAGGGGGGGCAGGTAACTATGGCTACACCTTC. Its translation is CASSLVGGAGNYGYTF.

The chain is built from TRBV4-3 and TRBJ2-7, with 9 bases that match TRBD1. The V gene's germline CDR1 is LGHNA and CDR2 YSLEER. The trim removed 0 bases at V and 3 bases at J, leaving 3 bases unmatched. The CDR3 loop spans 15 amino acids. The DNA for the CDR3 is TGCGCCAGCAGCCAAGACGACAGGGGGAGCTACGAGCAGTACTTC. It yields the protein CASSQDDRGSYEQYF.

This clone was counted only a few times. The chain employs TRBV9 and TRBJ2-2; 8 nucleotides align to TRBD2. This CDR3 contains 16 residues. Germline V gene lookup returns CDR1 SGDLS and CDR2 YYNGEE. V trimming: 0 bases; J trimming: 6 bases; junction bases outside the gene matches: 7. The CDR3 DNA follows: TGTGCCAGCAGCGTAGATCGGGGGGGCGTAGCCGGGGAGCTGTTTTTT. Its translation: CASSVDRGGVAGELFF.

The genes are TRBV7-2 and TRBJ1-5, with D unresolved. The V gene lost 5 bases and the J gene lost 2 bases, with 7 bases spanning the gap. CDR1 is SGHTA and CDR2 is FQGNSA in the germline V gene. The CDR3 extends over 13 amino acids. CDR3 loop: CASSPSGNQPQHF. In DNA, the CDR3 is TGTGCCAGCAGCCCCTCCGGCAATCAGCCCCAGCATTTT.

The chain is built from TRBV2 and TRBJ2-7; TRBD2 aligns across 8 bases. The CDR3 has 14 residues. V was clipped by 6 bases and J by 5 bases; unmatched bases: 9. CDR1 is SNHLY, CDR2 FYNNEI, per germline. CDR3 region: CASRPTSARDEQYF. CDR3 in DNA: TGTGCCAGCAGGCCGACTAGCGCGAGGGACGAGCAGTACTTC.

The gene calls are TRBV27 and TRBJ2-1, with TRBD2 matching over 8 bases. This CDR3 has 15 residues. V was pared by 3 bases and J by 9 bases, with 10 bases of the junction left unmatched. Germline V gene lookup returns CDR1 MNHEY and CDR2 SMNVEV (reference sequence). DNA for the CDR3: TGTGCCAGCAGTTTCCTCCGGGGTAGCGGGGTTGAGCAGTTCTTC. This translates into CASSFLRGSGVEQFF.

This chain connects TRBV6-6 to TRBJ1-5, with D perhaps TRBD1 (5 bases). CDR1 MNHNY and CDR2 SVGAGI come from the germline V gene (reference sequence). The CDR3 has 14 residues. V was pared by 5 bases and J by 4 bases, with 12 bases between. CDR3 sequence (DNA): TGTGCCAGCAGTGCCGGGGGGATTAATCAGCCCCAGCATTTT. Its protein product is CASSAGGINQPQHF.

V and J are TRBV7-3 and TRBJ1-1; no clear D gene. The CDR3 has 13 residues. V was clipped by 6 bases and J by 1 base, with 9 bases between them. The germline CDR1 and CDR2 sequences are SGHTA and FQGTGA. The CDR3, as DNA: TGTGCCAGCAGACAACAACCGAACACTGAAGCTTTCTTT. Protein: CASRQQPNTEAFF.

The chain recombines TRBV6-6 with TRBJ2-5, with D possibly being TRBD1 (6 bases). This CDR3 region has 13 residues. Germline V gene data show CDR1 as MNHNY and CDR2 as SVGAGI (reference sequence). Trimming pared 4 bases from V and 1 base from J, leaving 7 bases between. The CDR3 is CASSSDSQETQYF. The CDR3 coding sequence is TGTGCCAGCAGTTCGGACAGCCAAGAGACCCAGTACTTC.

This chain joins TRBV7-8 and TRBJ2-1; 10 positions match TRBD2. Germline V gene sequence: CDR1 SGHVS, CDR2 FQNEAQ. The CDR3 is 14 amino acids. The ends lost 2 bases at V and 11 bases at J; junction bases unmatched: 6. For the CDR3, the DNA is TGTGCCAGCAGCTTATGGCCTAGCGGGGGACAGCAGTTCTTC. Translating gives CASSLWPSGGQQFF.

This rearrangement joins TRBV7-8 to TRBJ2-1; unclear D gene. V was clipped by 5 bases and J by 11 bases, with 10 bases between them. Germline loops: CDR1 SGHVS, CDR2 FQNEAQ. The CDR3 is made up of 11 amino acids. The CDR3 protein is CASSLVSQQFF. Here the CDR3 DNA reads TGTGCCAGCAGCCTTGTCTCCCAGCAGTTCTTC. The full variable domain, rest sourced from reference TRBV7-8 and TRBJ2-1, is GAGVSQSPRYKVAKRGQDVALRCDPISGHVSLFWYQQALGQGPEFLTYFQNEAQLDKSGLPSDRFFAERPEGSVSTLKIQRTQQEDSAVYLCASSLVSQQFFGPGTRLTVL.